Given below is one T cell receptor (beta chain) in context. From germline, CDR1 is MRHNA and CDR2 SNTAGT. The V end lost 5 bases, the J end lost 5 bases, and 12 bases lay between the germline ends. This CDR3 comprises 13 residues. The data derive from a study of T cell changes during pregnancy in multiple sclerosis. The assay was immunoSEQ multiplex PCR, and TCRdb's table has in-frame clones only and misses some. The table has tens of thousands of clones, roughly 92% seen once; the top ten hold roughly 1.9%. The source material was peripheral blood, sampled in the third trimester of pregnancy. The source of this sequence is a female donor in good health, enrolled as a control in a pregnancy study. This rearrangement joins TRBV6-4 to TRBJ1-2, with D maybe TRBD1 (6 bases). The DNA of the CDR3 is TGTGCCAGCAGTTCAACAGGGCGGTATGGCTACACCTTC. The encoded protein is CASSSTGRYGYTF.